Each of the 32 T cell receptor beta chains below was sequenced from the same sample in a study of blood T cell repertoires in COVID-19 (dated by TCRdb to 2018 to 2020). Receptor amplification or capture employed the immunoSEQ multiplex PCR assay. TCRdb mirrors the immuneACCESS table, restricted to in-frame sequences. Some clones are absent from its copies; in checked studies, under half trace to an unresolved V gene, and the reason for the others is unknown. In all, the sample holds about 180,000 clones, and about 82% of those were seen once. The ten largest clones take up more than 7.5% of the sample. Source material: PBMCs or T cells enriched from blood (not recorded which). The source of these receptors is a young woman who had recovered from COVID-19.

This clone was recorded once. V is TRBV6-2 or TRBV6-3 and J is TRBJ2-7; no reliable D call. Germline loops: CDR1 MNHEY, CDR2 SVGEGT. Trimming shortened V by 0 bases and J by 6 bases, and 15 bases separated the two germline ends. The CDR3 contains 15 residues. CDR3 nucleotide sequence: TGTGCCAGCAGTTACTCGATCCCGACTCTTTTCGAGCAGTACTTC. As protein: CASSYSIPTLFEQYF.

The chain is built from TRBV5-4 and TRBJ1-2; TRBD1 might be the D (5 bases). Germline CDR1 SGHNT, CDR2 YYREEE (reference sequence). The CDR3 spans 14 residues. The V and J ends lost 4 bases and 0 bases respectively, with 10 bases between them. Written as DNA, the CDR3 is TGTGCCAGCAGCCCGACAGTAGCTAACTATGGCTACACCTTC. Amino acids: CASSPTVANYGYTF.

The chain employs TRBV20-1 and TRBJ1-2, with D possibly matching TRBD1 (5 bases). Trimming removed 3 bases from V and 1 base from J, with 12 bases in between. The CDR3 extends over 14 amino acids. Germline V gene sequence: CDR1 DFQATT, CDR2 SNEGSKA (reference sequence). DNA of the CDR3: TGCAGTGCTAGTAAGCGACAGAGTAACTATGGCTACACCTTC. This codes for CSASKRQSNYGYTF.

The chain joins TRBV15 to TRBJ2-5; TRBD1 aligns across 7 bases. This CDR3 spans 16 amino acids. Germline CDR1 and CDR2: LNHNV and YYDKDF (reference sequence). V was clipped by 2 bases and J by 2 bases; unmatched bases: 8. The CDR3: CATSRTPTGKQETQYF. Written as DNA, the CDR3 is TGTGCCACCAGCAGAACACCGACAGGGAAACAAGAGACCCAGTACTTC.

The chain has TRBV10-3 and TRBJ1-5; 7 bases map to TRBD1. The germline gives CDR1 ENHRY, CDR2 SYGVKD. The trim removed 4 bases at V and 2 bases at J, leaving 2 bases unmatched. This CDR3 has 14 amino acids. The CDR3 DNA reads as TGTGCCATCAGTGCTGACAGGGGCAATCAGCCCCAGCATTTT. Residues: CAISADRGNQPQHF.

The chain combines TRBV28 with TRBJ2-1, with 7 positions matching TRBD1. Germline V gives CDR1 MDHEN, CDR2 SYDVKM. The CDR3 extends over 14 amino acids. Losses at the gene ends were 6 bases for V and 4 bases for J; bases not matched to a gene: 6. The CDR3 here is CASRTGQSYNEQFF. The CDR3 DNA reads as TGTGCCAGCAGGACGGGACAGTCGTACAATGAGCAGTTCTTC.

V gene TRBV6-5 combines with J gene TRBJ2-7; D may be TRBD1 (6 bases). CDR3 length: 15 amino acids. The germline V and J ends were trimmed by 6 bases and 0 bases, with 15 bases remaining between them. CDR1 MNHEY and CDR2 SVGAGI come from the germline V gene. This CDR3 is CASRRRQVLSYEQYF. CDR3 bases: TGTGCCAGCAGGCGCAGACAGGTTCTCTCCTACGAGCAGTACTTC.

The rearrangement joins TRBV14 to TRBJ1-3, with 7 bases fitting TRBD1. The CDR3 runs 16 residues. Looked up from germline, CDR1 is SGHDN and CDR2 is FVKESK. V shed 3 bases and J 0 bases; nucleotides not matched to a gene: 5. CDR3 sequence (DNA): TGTGCCAGCAGCCAGGACAGGCGACACTCTGGAAACACCATATATTTT. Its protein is CASSQDRRHSGNTIYF.

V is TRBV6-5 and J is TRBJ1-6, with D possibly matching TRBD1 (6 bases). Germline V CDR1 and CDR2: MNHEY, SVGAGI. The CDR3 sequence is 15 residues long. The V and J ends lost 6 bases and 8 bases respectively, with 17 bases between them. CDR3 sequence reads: CASRSTWTVYSPLHF. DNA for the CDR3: TGTGCCAGCAGATCCACGTGGACAGTTTATTCACCCCTCCACTTT.

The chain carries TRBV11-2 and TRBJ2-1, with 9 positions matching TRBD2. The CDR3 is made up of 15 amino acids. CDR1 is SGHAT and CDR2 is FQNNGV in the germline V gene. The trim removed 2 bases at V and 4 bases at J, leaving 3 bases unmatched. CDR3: CASSLRLAEYNEQFF. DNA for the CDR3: TGTGCCAGCAGCTTAAGACTAGCGGAATACAATGAGCAGTTCTTC.

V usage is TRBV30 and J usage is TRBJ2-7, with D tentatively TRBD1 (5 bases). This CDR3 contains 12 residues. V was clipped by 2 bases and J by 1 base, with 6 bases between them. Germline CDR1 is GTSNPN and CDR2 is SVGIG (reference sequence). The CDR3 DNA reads TGTGCCTGGAGTCCAGGGTCCTACGAGCAGTACTTC. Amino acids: CAWSPGSYEQYF.

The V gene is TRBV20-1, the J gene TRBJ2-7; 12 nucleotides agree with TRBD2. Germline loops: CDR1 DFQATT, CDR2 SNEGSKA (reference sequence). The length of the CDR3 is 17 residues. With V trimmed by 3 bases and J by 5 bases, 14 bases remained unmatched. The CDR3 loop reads CSASDSPGLAGRDEQYF. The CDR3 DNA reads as TGCAGTGCTAGTGACTCGCCAGGACTAGCGGGAAGAGACGAGCAGTACTTC.

CDR3 loop: CASSQVTSGNGYEQYF. CDR3 nucleotides: TGTGCCAGCAGCCAAGTAACTAGCGGGAACGGTTACGAGCAGTACTTC. V and J are TRBV4-2 and TRBJ2-7; 10 bases align to TRBD2. J was trimmed by 4 bases and V by 1 base; bases with no gene match: 7. Germline V gene data show CDR1 as LGHNA and CDR2 as YNFKEQ. The CDR3 is 16 amino acids.

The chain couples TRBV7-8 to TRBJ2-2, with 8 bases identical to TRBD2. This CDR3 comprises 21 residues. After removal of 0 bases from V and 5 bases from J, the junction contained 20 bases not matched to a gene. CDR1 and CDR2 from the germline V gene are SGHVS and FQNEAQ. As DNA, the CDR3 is TGTGCCAGCAGCTTAGCGGCAGGGGTCGGCAGCGGGAGAATAAAGACCGGGGAGCTGTTTTTT. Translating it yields CASSLAAGVGSGRIKTGELFF.

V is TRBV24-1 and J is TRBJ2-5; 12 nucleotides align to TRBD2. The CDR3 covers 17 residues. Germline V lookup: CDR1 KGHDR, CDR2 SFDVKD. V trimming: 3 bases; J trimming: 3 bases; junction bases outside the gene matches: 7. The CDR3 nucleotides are TGTGCCACCAGTGATCCCGGACTAGCGGGATTAGAAGAGACCCAGTACTTC. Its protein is CATSDPGLAGLEETQYF.

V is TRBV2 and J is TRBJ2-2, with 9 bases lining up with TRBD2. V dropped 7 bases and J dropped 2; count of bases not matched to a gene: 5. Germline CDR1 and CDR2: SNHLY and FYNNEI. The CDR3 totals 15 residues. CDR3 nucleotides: TGTGCCAGCACCGCGACTAGCGGAAACACCGGGGAGCTGTTTTTT. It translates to CASTATSGNTGELFF. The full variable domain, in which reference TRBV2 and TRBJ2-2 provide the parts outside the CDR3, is EPEVTQTPSHQVTQMGQEVILRCVPISNHLYFYWYRQILGQKVEFLVSFYNNEISEKSEIFDDQFSVERPDGSNFTLKIRSTKLEDSAMYFCASTATSGNTGELFFGEGSRLTVL.

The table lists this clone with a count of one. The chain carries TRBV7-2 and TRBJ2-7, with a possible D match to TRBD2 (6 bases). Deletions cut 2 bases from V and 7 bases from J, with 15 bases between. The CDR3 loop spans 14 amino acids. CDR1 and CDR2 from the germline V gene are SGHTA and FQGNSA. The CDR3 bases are TGTGCCAGCAGCTTATCCGACGGGAGCCGTGAGCAGTACTTC. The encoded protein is CASSLSDGSREQYF.

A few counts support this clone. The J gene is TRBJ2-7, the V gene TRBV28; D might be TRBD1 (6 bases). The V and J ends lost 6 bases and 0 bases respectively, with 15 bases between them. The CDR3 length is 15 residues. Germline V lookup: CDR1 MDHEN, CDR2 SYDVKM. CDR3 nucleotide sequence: TGTGCCAGCAGCCCATTTCAGGGGCGCTCCTACGAGCAGTACTTC. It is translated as CASSPFQGRSYEQYF.

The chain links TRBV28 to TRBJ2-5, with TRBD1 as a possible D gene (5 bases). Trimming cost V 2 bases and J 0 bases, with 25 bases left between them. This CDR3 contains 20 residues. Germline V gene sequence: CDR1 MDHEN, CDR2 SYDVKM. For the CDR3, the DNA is TGTGCCAGCAGTTTAAACTGGGTCCCAGGGTCGACGTTATACCAAGAGACCCAGTACTTC. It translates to CASSLNWVPGSTLYQETQYF.

The CDR3 protein is CASSTKIQGGSYEQYF. The CDR3 DNA reads TGTGCCAGTAGTACGAAGATACAGGGGGGGTCCTACGAGCAGTACTTC. The chain couples TRBV19 to TRBJ2-7, with a possible D match to TRBD1 (8 bases). The V and J ends lost 4 bases and 1 base respectively, with 17 bases between them. Germline lookup yields CDR1 LNHDA and CDR2 SQIVND (reference sequence). The CDR3 extends over 16 amino acids.

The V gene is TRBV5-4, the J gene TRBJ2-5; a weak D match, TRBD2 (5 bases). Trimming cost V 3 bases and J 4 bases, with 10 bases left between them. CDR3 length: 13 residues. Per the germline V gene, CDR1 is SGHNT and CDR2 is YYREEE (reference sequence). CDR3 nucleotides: TGTGCCAGCAGCTCCGGGAATCGAGAGACCCAGTACTTC. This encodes CASSSGNRETQYF.

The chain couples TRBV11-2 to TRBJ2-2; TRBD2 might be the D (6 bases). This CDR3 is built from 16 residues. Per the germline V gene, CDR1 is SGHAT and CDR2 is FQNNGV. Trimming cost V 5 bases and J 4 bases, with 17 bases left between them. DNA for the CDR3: TGTGCCAGCAGCAAGGGGACTGAGAGAAGCACCGGGGAGCTGTTTTTT. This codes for CASSKGTERSTGELFF.

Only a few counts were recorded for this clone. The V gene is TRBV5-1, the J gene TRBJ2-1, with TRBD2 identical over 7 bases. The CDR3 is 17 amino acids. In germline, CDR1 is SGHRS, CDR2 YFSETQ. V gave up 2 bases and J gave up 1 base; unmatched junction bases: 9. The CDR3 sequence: CASSFTVSGTSYNEQFF. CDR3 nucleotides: TGCGCCAGCAGCTTTACCGTCAGCGGGACTTCCTACAATGAGCAGTTCTTC.

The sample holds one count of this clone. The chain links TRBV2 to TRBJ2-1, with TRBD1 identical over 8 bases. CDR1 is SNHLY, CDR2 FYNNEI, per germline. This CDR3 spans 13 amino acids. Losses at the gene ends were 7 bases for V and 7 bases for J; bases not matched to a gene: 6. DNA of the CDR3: TGTGCCAGCAATGGACAGGGAGAGAATGAGCAGTTCTTC. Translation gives CASNGQGENEQFF.

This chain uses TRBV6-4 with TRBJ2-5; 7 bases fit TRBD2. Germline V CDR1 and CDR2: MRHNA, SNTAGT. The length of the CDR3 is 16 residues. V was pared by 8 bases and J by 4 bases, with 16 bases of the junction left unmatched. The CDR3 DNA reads TGTGCCAGCTCCCCCGGTGGGGGGGGAGCGGTAGAGACCCAGTACTTC. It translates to CASSPGGGGAVETQYF.

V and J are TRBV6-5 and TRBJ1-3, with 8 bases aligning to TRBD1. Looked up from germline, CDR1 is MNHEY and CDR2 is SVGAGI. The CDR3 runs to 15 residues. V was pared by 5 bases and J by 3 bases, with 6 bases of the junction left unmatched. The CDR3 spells CASSKGTGFGNTIYF. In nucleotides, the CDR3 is TGTGCCAGCAGTAAGGGGACAGGTTTTGGAAACACCATATATTTT.

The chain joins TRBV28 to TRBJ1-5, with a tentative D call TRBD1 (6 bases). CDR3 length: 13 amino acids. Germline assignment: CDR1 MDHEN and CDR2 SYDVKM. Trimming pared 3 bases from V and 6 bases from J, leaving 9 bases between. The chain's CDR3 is CASSFSRGQPQHF. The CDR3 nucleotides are TGTGCCAGCAGTTTTTCCAGGGGTCAGCCCCAGCATTTT.

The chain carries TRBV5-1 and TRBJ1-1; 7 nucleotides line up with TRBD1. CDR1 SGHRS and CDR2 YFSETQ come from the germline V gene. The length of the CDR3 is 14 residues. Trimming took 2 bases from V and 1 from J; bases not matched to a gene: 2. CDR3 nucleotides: TGCGCCAGCAGCTTCCGGGACAGGAACACTGAAGCTTTCTTT. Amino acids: CASSFRDRNTEAFF.

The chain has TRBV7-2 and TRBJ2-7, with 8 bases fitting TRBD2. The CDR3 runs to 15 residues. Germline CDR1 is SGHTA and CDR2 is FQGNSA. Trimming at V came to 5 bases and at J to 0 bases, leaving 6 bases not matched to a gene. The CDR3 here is CASSPERGSSYEQYF. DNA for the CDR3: TGTGCCAGCAGCCCTGAGCGGGGGAGCTCCTACGAGCAGTACTTC.

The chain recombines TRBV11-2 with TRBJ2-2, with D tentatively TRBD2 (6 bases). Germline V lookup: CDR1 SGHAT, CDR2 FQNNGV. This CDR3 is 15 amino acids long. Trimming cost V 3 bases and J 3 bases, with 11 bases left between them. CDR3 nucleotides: TGTGCCAGCAGCTTTTTTAGCGGACACACCGGGGAGCTGTTTTTT. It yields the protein CASSFFSGHTGELFF.

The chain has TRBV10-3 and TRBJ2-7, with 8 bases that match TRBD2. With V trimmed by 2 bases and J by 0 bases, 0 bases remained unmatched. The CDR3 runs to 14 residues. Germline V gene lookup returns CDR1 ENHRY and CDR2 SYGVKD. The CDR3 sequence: CAISEAGGSYEQYF. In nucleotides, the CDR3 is TGTGCCATCAGTGAGGCGGGGGGCTCCTACGAGCAGTACTTC.

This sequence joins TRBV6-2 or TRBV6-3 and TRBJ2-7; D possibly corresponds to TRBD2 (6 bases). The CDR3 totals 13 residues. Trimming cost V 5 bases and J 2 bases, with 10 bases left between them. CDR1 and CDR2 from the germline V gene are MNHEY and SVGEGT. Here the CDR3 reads CASSRDFTYEQYF. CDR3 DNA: TGTGCCAGCAGTAGGGACTTTACCTACGAGCAGTACTTC.